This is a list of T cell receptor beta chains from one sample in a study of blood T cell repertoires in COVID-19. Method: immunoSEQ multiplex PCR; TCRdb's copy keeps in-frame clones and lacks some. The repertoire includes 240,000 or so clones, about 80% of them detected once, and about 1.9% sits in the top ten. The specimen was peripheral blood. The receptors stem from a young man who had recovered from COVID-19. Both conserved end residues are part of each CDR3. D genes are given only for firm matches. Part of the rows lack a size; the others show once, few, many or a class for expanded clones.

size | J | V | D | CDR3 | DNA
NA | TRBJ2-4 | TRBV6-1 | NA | CASSEYRSTKNIQYF | TGTGCCAGCAGTGAATATAGGAGTACCAAAAACATTCAGTACTTC
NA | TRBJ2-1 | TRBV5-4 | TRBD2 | CASSLVAGGLSYNEQFF | TGTGCCAGCAGCTTGGTAGCGGGGGGGCTCTCCTACAATGAGCAGTTCTTC
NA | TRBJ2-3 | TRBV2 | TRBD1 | CASRYQTGWGTDTQYF | TGTGCCAGCAGATACCAGACAGGGTGGGGCACAGATACGCAGTATTTT
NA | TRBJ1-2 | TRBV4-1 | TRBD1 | CASSQPLTGRNYGYTF | TGCGCCAGCAGCCAACCCTTGACAGGGAGGAACTATGGCTACACCTTC
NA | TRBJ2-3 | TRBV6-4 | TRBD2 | CASSDSAGGDTDTQYF | TGTGCCAGCAGTGACTCCGCGGGGGGTGACACAGATACGCAGTATTTT
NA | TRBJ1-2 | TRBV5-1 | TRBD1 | CASSAAGTGGNNYGYTF | TGCGCCAGCAGCGCCGCCGGGACAGGGGGAAATAACTATGGCTACACCTTC
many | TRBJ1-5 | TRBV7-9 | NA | CASSFGKTYQPQHF | TGTGCCAGCAGCTTCGGGAAGACTTATCAGCCCCAGCATTTT
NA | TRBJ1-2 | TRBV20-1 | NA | CSASPRNGYTF | TGCAGTGCTAGTCCCAGAAATGGCTACACCTTC
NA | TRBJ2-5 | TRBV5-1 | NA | CASSADSRETQYF | TGCGCCAGCAGCGCGGACAGTCGGGAGACCCAGTACTTC
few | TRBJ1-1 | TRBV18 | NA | CASSPRPRETAEAFF | TGTGCCAGCTCACCACGCCCCAGAGAGACTGCGGAAGCTTTCTTT
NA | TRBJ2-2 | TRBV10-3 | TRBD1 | CAISPGQRNTGELFF | TGTGCCATCAGTCCGGGACAGAGGAACACCGGGGAGCTGTTTTTT
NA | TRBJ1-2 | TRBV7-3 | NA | CASSLTADGIYGYTF | TGTGCCAGCAGCTTAACCGCGGACGGGATCTATGGCTACACCTTC
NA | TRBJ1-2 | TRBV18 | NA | CASSLSEGAEGYTF | TGTGCCAGCTCACTCTCCGAGGGAGCCGAGGGCTACACCTTC
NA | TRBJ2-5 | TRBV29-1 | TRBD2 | CSVEGGGLAAETQYF | TGCAGCGTTGAAGGGGGGGGACTAGCGGCGGAGACCCAGTACTTC
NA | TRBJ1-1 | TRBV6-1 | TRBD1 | CASSEGTGPNTEAFF | TGTGCCAGCAGTGAAGGGACAGGGCCGAACACTGAAGCTTTCTTT
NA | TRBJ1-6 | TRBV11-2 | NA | CASSYRGVGQLSSPLHF | TGTGCCAGCAGCTACCGGGGGGTTGGTCAGCTCAGCTCACCCCTCCACTTT
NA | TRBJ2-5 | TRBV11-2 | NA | CASSLGLRETQYF | TGTGCCAGCAGCTTAGGCTTGAGAGAGACCCAGTACTTC
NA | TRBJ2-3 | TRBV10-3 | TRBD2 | CAISRSSGASTDTQYF | TGTGCCATCAGTCGCTCTAGCGGGGCTAGCACAGATACGCAGTATTTT
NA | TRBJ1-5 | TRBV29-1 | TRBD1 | CSAGTGLNQPQHF | TGCAGCGCCGGGACAGGACTCAATCAGCCCCAGCATTTT
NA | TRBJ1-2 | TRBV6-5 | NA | CASSWGGLYSDGYTF | TGTGCCAGCAGTTGGGGGGGTCTTTACAGCGATGGCTACACCTTC
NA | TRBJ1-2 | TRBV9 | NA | CASSAGAPYGYTF | TGTGCCAGCAGCGCAGGGGCACCCTATGGCTACACCTTC
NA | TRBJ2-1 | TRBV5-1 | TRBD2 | CASSLSGGAWDEQFF | TGCGCCAGCAGCTTAAGCGGGGGGGCCTGGGATGAGCAGTTCTTC
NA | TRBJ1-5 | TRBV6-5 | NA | CASTPGGGNQPQHF | TGTGCCAGCACACCCGGGGGTGGCAATCAGCCCCAGCATTTT
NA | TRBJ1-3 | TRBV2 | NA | CASSPIDSGNTIYF | TGTGCCAGCAGTCCTATAGACTCTGGAAACACCATATATTTT
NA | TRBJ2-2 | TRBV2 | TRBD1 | CARQGKSNTGELFF | TGTGCCAGACAGGGGAAATCGAACACCGGGGAGCTGTTTTTT
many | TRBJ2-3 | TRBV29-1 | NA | CSVDGSTDTQYF | TGCAGCGTTGATGGCAGCACAGATACGCAGTATTTT
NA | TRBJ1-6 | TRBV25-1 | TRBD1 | CASSQTGQGLSPLHF | TGTGCCAGCAGTCAGACTGGACAGGGACTTTCACCCCTCCACTTT
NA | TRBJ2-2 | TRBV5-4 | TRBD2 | CASSPGGTTTGELFF | TGTGCCAGCAGCCCGGGGGGGACTACAACCGGGGAGCTGTTTTTT
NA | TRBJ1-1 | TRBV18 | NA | CASSPPRRVQNEAFF | TGTGCCAGCTCACCACCGAGACGGGTGCAAAATGAAGCTTTCTTT
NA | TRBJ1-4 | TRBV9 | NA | CASSVAGGVDEKLFF | TGTGCCAGCAGCGTAGCGGGAGGGGTGGATGAAAAACTGTTTTTT
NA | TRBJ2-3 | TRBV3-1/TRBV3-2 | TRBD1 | CASSLGQGGDTDTQYF | TGTGCCAGCAGCCTTGGACAGGGCGGGGACACAGATACGCAGTATTTT
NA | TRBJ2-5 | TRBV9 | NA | CASSVGQLSQETQYF | TGTGCCAGCAGCGTAGGACAGCTAAGCCAAGAGACCCAGTACTTC
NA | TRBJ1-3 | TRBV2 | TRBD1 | CASSESGTEPSRPYF | TGTGCCAGCAGTGAATCGGGGACAGAACCCTCTCGTCCATATTTT
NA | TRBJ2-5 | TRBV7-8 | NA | CASSLKGQGRFQETQYF | TGTGCCAGCAGCCTTAAAGGGCAGGGAAGGTTCCAAGAGACCCAGTACTTC
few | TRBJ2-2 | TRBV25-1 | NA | CASSESRRTGELFF | TGTGCCAGCAGTGAATCAAGGCGGACCGGGGAGCTGTTTTTT
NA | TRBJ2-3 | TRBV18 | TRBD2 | CASSRGGGTPDTQYF | TGTGCCAGCTCACGTGGCGGGGGGACGCCAGATACGCAGTATTTT